One sample yielded the 28 T cell receptor beta chains listed below, sequenced in a study of blood T cell repertoires in COVID-19. This table comes from immunoSEQ multiplex PCR, and its TCRdb copy is limited to in-frame clones, with some not included. The top ten hold over 8.5% of the sample, which has around 93,000 clones, roughly 88% seen once. Sequencing input: peripheral blood. The receptor set was obtained from an elderly man with acute or convalescent COVID-19.

J is TRBJ1-1 and V is TRBV9; 8 bases match TRBD1. V trimming: 3 bases; J trimming: 4 bases; junction bases outside the gene matches: 8. Germline V gives CDR1 SGDLS, CDR2 YYNGEE. The CDR3 is 15 amino acids. The CDR3 region is CASSAHQGAITEAFF. DNA for the CDR3: TGTGCCAGCAGCGCACACCAGGGGGCAATCACTGAAGCTTTCTTT.

The V gene is TRBV4-3, the J gene TRBJ2-1; 7 bases are a match to TRBD2. Germline V gene lookup returns CDR1 LGHNA and CDR2 YSLEER. The ends lost 0 bases at V and 4 bases at J; junction bases unmatched: 6. The CDR3 covers 16 residues. The CDR3 DNA is TGCGCCAGCAGCCAAGAGGCTAGCGGAGCTTACAATGAGCAGTTCTTC. It specifies CASSQEASGAYNEQFF.

This chain joins TRBV20-1 and TRBJ2-7; D ambiguous. V was pared by 8 bases and J by 4 bases, with 12 bases between. Germline V CDR1 and CDR2: DFQATT, SNEGSKA (reference sequence). The CDR3 has 11 amino acids. CDR3 protein: CSLKTRYEQYF. The CDR3 nucleotides read TGCAGTCTTAAGACGCGGTACGAGCAGTACTTC.

J is TRBJ1-6 and V is TRBV6-5, with 12 bases fitting TRBD1. This CDR3 has 16 amino acids. CDR1 and CDR2 from the germline V gene are MNHEY and SVGAGI. V lost 0 bases and J lost 8; bases outside the gene matches: 2. CDR3 nucleotide sequence: TGTGCCAGCAGTTACTCGGGACAGGGGGCGGATTCACCCCTCCACTTT. Its translation: CASSYSGQGADSPLHF.

This chain links TRBV3-1 (or the pseudogene TRBV3-2) with TRBJ1-2; D uncertain. In germline, CDR1 is LGHDT, CDR2 YNNKEL (reference sequence). V gave up 5 bases and J gave up 4 bases, with 17 bases separating them. The CDR3 contains 15 residues. The CDR3 sequence is CASSYTSEGIYGYTF. In DNA, the CDR3 is TGTGCCAGCAGCTACACGTCAGAGGGTATCTATGGCTACACCTTC.

The chain joins TRBV19 to TRBJ2-7, with 10 positions matching TRBD1. Germline-derived CDR1 and CDR2 are LNHDA and SQIVND (reference sequence). The CDR3 contains 14 residues. With 5 bases clipped from V and 7 bases from J, the junction kept 8 bases outside the gene matches. CDR3 protein: CASSPGTGAGEQYF. CDR3 bases: TGTGCCAGTAGTCCCGGGACAGGGGCGGGGGAGCAGTACTTC.

This chain links TRBV30 with TRBJ2-3; 9 positions agree with TRBD2. In germline, CDR1 is GTSNPN, CDR2 SVGIG (reference sequence). V lost 3 bases to trimming and J lost 4 bases; unmatched junction nucleotides: 8. CDR3 size: 15 residues. CDR3: CAWSPASGVSDTQYF. The CDR3 nucleotides are TGTGCCTGGAGCCCAGCTAGCGGGGTCTCAGATACGCAGTATTTT.

The chain has TRBV5-1 and TRBJ1-6; 12 bases line up with TRBD1. The CDR3 has 18 amino acids. Per germline, CDR1 SGHRS and CDR2 YFSETQ. Trimming at V came to 5 bases and at J to 2 bases, leaving 8 bases not matched to a gene. The CDR3 loop reads CASSFGTGGATYNSPLHF. The CDR3 nucleotides are TGCGCCAGCAGTTTTGGGACAGGGGGCGCGACCTATAATTCACCCCTCCACTTT. The full variable domain, in which reference TRBV5-1 and TRBJ1-6 provide the parts outside the CDR3, is KAGVTQTPRYLIKTRGQQVTLSCSPISGHRSVSWYQQTPGQGLQFLFEYFSETQRNKGNFPGRFSGRQFSNSRSEMNVSTLELGDSALYLCASSFGTGGATYNSPLHFGNGTRLTVT.

The chain links TRBV11-3 to TRBJ2-3; 9 nucleotides align to TRBD2. CDR3 length: 13 amino acids. Germline V gene sequence: CDR1 SGHNT, CDR2 YENEEA. V trimming: 5 bases; J trimming: 14 bases; junction bases outside the gene matches: 11. The CDR3 bases are TGTGCCAGCAGCCAACTAGCGGGTGAGGCTTTGTATTTT. Translating gives CASSQLAGEALYF.

This clone was detected once. The chain employs TRBV3-1 (or the pseudogene TRBV3-2) and TRBJ2-1; 8 bases agree with TRBD2. Germline V gives CDR1 LGHDT, CDR2 YNNKEL (reference sequence). The trim removed 4 bases at V and 6 bases at J, leaving 2 bases unmatched. The CDR3 has 13 residues. CDR3 nucleotides: TGTGCCAGCAGCCCCCGGGGGGGCAATGAGCAGTTCTTC. It translates to CASSPRGGNEQFF.

The chain joins TRBV28 to TRBJ1-1, with 12 nucleotides matching TRBD1. The germline V gene encodes CDR1 MDHEN and CDR2 SYDVKM. This CDR3 spans 17 amino acids. With 5 bases clipped from V and 4 bases from J, the junction kept 11 bases outside the gene matches. The DNA of the CDR3 is TGTGCCAGCAGTCGACCGGGACAGGGGGCTCGTGGCACTGAAGCTTTCTTT. This gives the protein CASSRPGQGARGTEAFF. Full variable domain (remainder filled in from reference TRBV28 and TRBJ1-1): DVKVTQSSRYLVKRTGEKVFLECVQDMDHENMFWYRQDPGLGLRLIYFSYDVKMKEKGDIPEGYSVSREKKERFSLILESASTNQTSMYLCASSRPGQGARGTEAFFGQGTRLTVV.

The gene calls are TRBV5-1 and TRBJ2-6; the match to TRBD1 covers 10 bases. From germline, CDR1 is SGHRS and CDR2 YFSETQ. V was clipped by 4 bases and J by 2 bases; unmatched bases: 3. The CDR3 spans 16 residues. CDR3: CASSPGQGTGANVLTF. The CDR3 DNA reads TGCGCCAGCAGCCCGGGACAGGGGACTGGGGCCAACGTCCTGACTTTC.

The chain links TRBV7-9 to TRBJ1-6; D possibly corresponds to TRBD1 (6 bases). CDR1 is SEHNR and CDR2 is FQNEAQ in the germline V gene (reference sequence). Between the trimmed V and J ends, which lost 5 bases and 8 bases, there was a span of 22 bases. The CDR3 loop spans 17 amino acids. CDR3 coding DNA: TGTGCCAGCAGCCCCGGGGGGCTTCTTAGGGGGGATTCACCCCTCCACTTT. It yields the protein CASSPGGLLRGDSPLHF. Looking up the rest from reference TRBV7-9 and TRBJ1-6 gives the full variable domain: DTGVSQNPRHKITKRGQNVTFRCDPISEHNRLYWYRQTLGQGPEFLTYFQNEAQLEKSRLLSDRFSAERPKGSFSTLEIQRTEQGDSAMYLCASSPGGLLRGDSPLHFGNGTRLTVT.

The chain is built from TRBV5-1 and TRBJ1-2, with 12 positions matching TRBD1. Germline V gene lookup returns CDR1 SGHRS and CDR2 YFSETQ. Trimming cost V 0 bases and J 8 bases; bases outside gene matches: 8. The CDR3 contains 16 residues. CDR3 in DNA: TGCGCCAGCAGCTTGGGTTCGGGGACAGGGGGCGAAGGCTACACCTTC. It translates to CASSLGSGTGGEGYTF.

The genes are TRBV6-2 or TRBV6-3 and TRBJ1-1; weak D call: TRBD1 (6 bases). The V gene's germline CDR1 is MNHEY and CDR2 SVGEGT. The CDR3 totals 16 residues. Trimming pared 5 bases from V and 1 base from J, leaving 17 bases between. The DNA for the CDR3 is TGTGCCAGCAGTAATAGACCCGGACAGAGGAACACTGAAGCTTTCTTT. Its translation is CASSNRPGQRNTEAFF.

The chain combines TRBV9 with TRBJ2-2; TRBD2 is a possible D gene (6 bases). The CDR3 runs 16 residues. Per the germline V gene, CDR1 is SGDLS and CDR2 is YYNGEE. V lost 3 bases to trimming and J lost 4 bases, with 16 bases between them. The CDR3 DNA sequence: TGTGCCAGCAGCGCACGACTAGGCGCAGGCACCGGGGAGCTGTTTTTT. This translates into CASSARLGAGTGELFF.

For the CDR3, the DNA is TGCGCCAGCAGCTTGTCCGGCGGAGCCGACTACAATGAGCAGTTCTTC. Translation: CASSLSGGADYNEQFF. This chain joins TRBV5-1 and TRBJ2-1; D is undetermined. Germline values: CDR1 SGHRS, CDR2 YFSETQ. This CDR3 region has 16 residues. Trimming pared 1 base from V and 3 bases from J, leaving 14 bases between. Complete variable domain (other parts from reference TRBV5-1 and TRBJ2-1): KAGVTQTPRYLIKTRGQQVTLSCSPISGHRSVSWYQQTPGQGLQFLFEYFSETQRNKGNFPGRFSGRQFSNSRSEMNVSTLELGDSALYLCASSLSGGADYNEQFFGPGTRLTVL.

V is TRBV30 and J is TRBJ1-2; TRBD1 matches 7 bases. The germline CDR1 and CDR2 sequences are GTSNPN and SVGIG (reference sequence). V lost 2 bases and J lost 3; bases outside the gene matches: 3. CDR3 size: 13 residues. The CDR3 DNA reads as TGTGCCTGGAGTACCGGGACAGACTATGGCTACACCTTC. This encodes CAWSTGTDYGYTF.

This clone was seen once. This rearrangement joins TRBV7-2 to TRBJ2-7; TRBD2 matches 7 bases. CDR1 is SGHTA, CDR2 FQGNSA, per germline. The CDR3 is made up of 13 amino acids. Germline trimming cut 5 bases from V and 6 bases from J; bases unmatched to any gene: 7. The CDR3 region has the DNA TGTGCCAGCAGCATTACCTCGGGGGGCGAGCAGTACTTC. Its protein is CASSITSGGEQYF.

The gene calls are TRBV18 and TRBJ1-5, with a weak D call TRBD1 (6 bases). The V end lost 4 bases, the J end lost 3 bases, and 10 bases lay between the germline ends. Germline assignment: CDR1 KGHSH and CDR2 LQKENI. This CDR3 spans 14 amino acids. The CDR3 DNA sequence: TGTGCCAGCTCACACTGGGACAACAATCAGCCCCAGCATTTT. Amino acid sequence: CASSHWDNNQPQHF.

This clone was seen a few times. V usage is TRBV7-9 and J usage is TRBJ2-1; TRBD1 matches 9 bases. The V gene's germline CDR1 is SEHNR and CDR2 FQNEAQ (reference sequence). CDR3 length: 15 residues. Germline trimming cut 4 bases from V and 6 bases from J; bases unmatched to any gene: 7. CDR3 amino acids: CASSYTEQGANEQFF. The DNA of the CDR3 is TGTGCCAGCAGCTATACGGAACAGGGGGCCAATGAGCAGTTCTTC.

The chain couples TRBV28 to TRBJ1-2; 7 bases match TRBD1. The CDR3 is 14 amino acids. Losses at the gene ends were 4 bases for V and 5 bases for J; bases not matched to a gene: 7. Per germline, CDR1 MDHEN and CDR2 SYDVKM. CDR3 bases: TGTGCCAGCAGTTATGAGACAGGGCGGTATGGCTACACCTTC. It codes for CASSYETGRYGYTF.

The genes are TRBV5-6 and TRBJ1-2; D call uncertain. The CDR3 has 17 amino acids. Trimming took off 1 base at V and 4 bases at J, with 20 bases between the two ends. Germline V gene sequence: CDR1 SGHDT, CDR2 YYEEEE. The CDR3: CASSLSTAVYHIYGYTF. The CDR3 coding sequence is TGTGCCAGCAGCTTGTCAACCGCGGTTTACCACATCTATGGCTACACCTTC.

The chain employs TRBV18 and TRBJ2-1; 7 bases agree with TRBD1. The CDR3 has 15 amino acids. The J segment lost 7 bases and the V segment lost 2 bases, leaving 8 bases of the junction unmatched. Germline values: CDR1 KGHSH, CDR2 LQKENI. The CDR3 DNA follows: TGTGCCAGCTCACCATCACAGGGGATATTGAATGAGCAGTTCTTC. This sequence encodes CASSPSQGILNEQFF.

V usage is TRBV19 and J usage is TRBJ1-1; no clear D gene. In germline, CDR1 is LNHDA, CDR2 SQIVND (reference sequence). Between the trimmed V and J ends, which lost 3 bases and 0 bases, there was a span of 14 bases. The CDR3 contains 16 residues. The CDR3 is CASSITRLPMNTEAFF. The CDR3 nucleotides read TGTGCCAGTAGTATTACGAGGTTGCCAATGAACACTGAAGCTTTCTTT.

This chain links TRBV5-6 with TRBJ1-5; 7 positions match TRBD1. CDR3 size: 15 residues. Germline V gives CDR1 SGHDT, CDR2 YYEEEE. The trim removed 2 bases at V and 7 bases at J, leaving 9 bases unmatched. The CDR3 here is CASSFGQGGGQPQHF. In DNA form, the CDR3 reads TGTGCCAGCAGCTTTGGCCAGGGGGGCGGACAGCCCCAGCATTTT.

The chain combines TRBV10-3 with TRBJ2-2, with 9 bases fitting TRBD1. The ends lost 3 bases at V and 2 bases at J; junction bases unmatched: 7. This CDR3 contains 17 residues. Germline CDR1 and CDR2: ENHRY and SYGVKD. For the CDR3, the DNA is TGTGCCATCAGTGAACGTCCGGGACAGGGTAACACCGGGGAGCTGTTTTTT. Protein: CAISERPGQGNTGELFF.

This clone came up once. DNA of the CDR3: TGCAGCGCACGACAGGGGGTGATTTCGAACACTGAAGCTTTCTTT. Protein product: CSARQGVISNTEAFF. The gene calls are TRBV29-1 and TRBJ1-1, with 9 positions matching TRBD1. In germline, CDR1 is SQVTM, CDR2 ANQGSEA. The trim removed 7 bases at V and 1 base at J, leaving 10 bases unmatched. This CDR3 has 15 residues.